One and the same sample provided the 10 T cell receptor beta chains below, sequenced in a study of CD8+CD57+ T cells in acquired aplastic anemia. Genomic DNA provided the template from which TCR beta VDJ and CDR3 profiles were obtained. TCRdb recomputed calls from the reads with MiXCR, one row per CDR3 protein. Among about 110,000 distinct CDR3 sequences listed, about half were seen once. Material for sequencing was sorted CD4+, CD8+, or CD8+CD57+ T cells (not recorded which) from PBMCs. The receptor set was obtained from a human donor in good health, serving as a control.

This clonotype occurred a few times. The J gene is TRBJ2-1, the V gene TRBV30, with 7 positions matching TRBD1. There are 11 residues in the CDR3. In germline, CDR1 is GTSNPN, CDR2 SVGIG (reference sequence). The V gene end was trimmed by 5 bases and the J gene end by 8 bases; junction bases not matched to a gene: 3. The CDR3 sequence is CAWATGHEQFF. CDR3 DNA: TGTGCCTGGGCGACAGGGCATGAGCAGTTCTTC. Full variable domain (remainder filled in from reference TRBV30 and TRBJ2-1): SQTIHQWPATLVQPVGSPLSLECTVEGTSNPNLYWYRQAAGRGLQLLFYSVGIGQISSEVPQNLSASRPQDRQFILSSKKLLLSDSGFYLCAWATGHEQFFGPGTRLTVL.

This clonotype came up many times. The genes are TRBV19 and TRBJ1-5, with D possibly being TRBD1 (6 bases). The CDR3 extends over 19 amino acids. V was clipped by 7 bases and J by 2 bases, with 27 bases between them. CDR1 and CDR2 from the germline V gene are LNHDA and SQIVND (reference sequence). For the CDR3, the DNA is TGTGCCAGTACCCCGGACTGGACAAAAGGGGAGGGGGGCAATCAGCCCCAGCATTTT. It is translated as CASTPDWTKGEGGNQPQHF. Supplemented by reference TRBV19 and TRBJ1-5, the full variable domain reads DGGITQSPKYLFRKEGQNVTLSCEQNLNHDAMYWYRQDPGQGLRLIYYSQIVNDFQKGDIAEGYSVSREKKESFPLTVTSAQKNPTAFYLCASTPDWTKGEGGNQPQHFGDGTRLSIL.

A few counts support this clonotype. The chain is built from TRBV4-2 and TRBJ2-3; 10 bases are a match to TRBD2. CDR3 size: 16 residues. Germline V gene lookup returns CDR1 LGHNA and CDR2 YNFKEQ. Germline trimming cut 4 bases from V and 5 bases from J; bases unmatched to any gene: 9. This chain's CDR3 is CASSRMSGGVLDTQYF. For the CDR3, the DNA is TGTGCCAGCAGCCGCATGAGCGGGGGGGTTTTAGATACGCAGTATTTT.

This clonotype has a count of ten or more. The chain joins TRBV4-3 to TRBJ1-2, with TRBD1 matching 7 bases. The CDR3 loop spans 15 amino acids. Germline loops: CDR1 LGHNA, CDR2 YSLEER. Unmatched junction bases numbered 3, after V lost 0 bases and J lost 2 bases. The CDR3 is CASSQDRGGNYGYTF. The CDR3 DNA follows: TGCGCCAGCAGCCAAGATCGAGGGGGCAACTATGGCTACACCTTC.

This clonotype was seen at least ten times. V and J are TRBV10-1 and TRBJ2-1; D unclear. Germline lookup yields CDR1 WNHNN and CDR2 SYGVQD (reference sequence). The CDR3 extends over 15 amino acids. Deletions cut 5 bases from V and 0 bases from J, with 11 bases between. The CDR3 loop reads CASSQTLSSYNEQFF. The DNA of the CDR3 is TGCGCCAGCAGTCAGACGTTAAGCTCCTACAATGAGCAGTTCTTC.

In DNA form, the CDR3 reads TGTGCCAGCAACAAATCTACAGGGCCATCGTATGGCTACACCTTC. It encodes CASNKSTGPSYGYTF. This chain connects TRBV27 to TRBJ1-2; D may be TRBD1 (6 bases). The CDR3 extends over 15 amino acids. Germline V CDR1 and CDR2: MNHEY, SMNVEV (reference sequence). Trimming took 7 bases from V and 5 from J, leaving 20 bases between them.

There are many counts of this clonotype. J is TRBJ1-2 and V is TRBV9; TRBD1 aligns across 9 bases. This CDR3 spans 15 amino acids. Germline loops: CDR1 SGDLS, CDR2 YYNGEE. V trimming: 5 bases; J trimming: 5 bases; junction bases outside the gene matches: 10. The CDR3 DNA sequence: TGTGCCAGCAGTGGGACAGGGTATACAGAATATGGCTACACCTTC. Amino acid sequence: CASSGTGYTEYGYTF.

This clonotype came up many times. The rearrangement links TRBV14 to TRBJ1-2; D gene ambiguous. CDR3 length equals 13 residues. The germline gives CDR1 SGHDN, CDR2 FVKESK. Trimming left V 2 bases short and J 1 base short, with 5 bases between. The CDR3 is CASSQYINYGYTF. The CDR3 DNA reads TGTGCCAGCAGCCAATACATTAACTATGGCTACACCTTC.

This clonotype came up many times. V usage is TRBV7-2 and J usage is TRBJ2-1; D not certain. Germline-derived CDR1 and CDR2 are SGHTA and FQGNSA. Trimming cost V 3 bases and J 7 bases, with 7 bases left between them. The CDR3 has 12 amino acids. CDR3 protein: CASSFPWNEQFF. CDR3 nucleotides: TGTGCCAGCAGCTTCCCCTGGAATGAGCAGTTCTTC.

The genes are TRBV10-3 and TRBJ1-1; TRBD1 matches 8 bases. The CDR3 contains 15 residues. V trimming: 4 bases; J trimming: 1 base; junction bases outside the gene matches: 5. Germline V gives CDR1 ENHRY, CDR2 SYGVKD. The DNA of the CDR3 is TGTGCCATCAGTGTAAGGGGACAGGAGAACACTGAAGCTTTCTTT. Its translation is CAISVRGQENTEAFF.